This TCR beta chain stems from a study of control samples from healthy donors and cancer patients. The repertoire was sequenced with immunoSEQ multiplex PCR; TCRdb's copy has only in-frame clones and lacks some. The sample has tens of thousands of clones, roughly nine tenths seen once. Specimen: PBMCs. This clonotype was sampled from a man between 40 and 49 years old with colorectal cancer.

The CDR3: CASSESGTGARGNQPQHF. As DNA, the CDR3 is TGTGCCAGCAGTGAATCCGGGACAGGCGCTAGAGGCAATCAGCCCCAGCATTTT. The chain joins TRBV6-1 to TRBJ1-5, with 8 bases lining up with TRBD1. CDR1 and CDR2 from the germline V gene are MNHNS and SASEGT. The CDR3 is made up of 18 amino acids. With V trimmed by 2 bases and J by 2 bases, 11 bases remained unmatched.